Sequencing of this T cell receptor beta chain was carried out in a study of OX40 agonist ivuxolimab in advanced cancers. From germline, CDR1 is SGHAT and CDR2 FQNNGV. The CDR3 has 15 amino acids. V shed 5 bases and J shed 2 bases, with 15 bases lying between them. The sample holds many counts of this clone. Some clones are missing from TCRdb's copy, which holds only in-frame ones; the method was immunoSEQ multiplex PCR. The sample holds about 73,000 clones, around 84% seen once. Specimen: CD4+ or CD8+ T cells sorted from blood, collected in a trial of the OX40 agonist ivuxolimab. V gene TRBV11-2 combines with J gene TRBJ1-2, with D possibly matching TRBD1 (6 bases). This TCR derives from an adult with an advanced solid tumor such as melanoma, head and neck, liver or kidney cancer. CDR3 nucleotides: TGTGCCAGCAGCCTTAGGCAGGGGTGGAACTATGGCTACACCTTC. The encoded protein is CASSLRQGWNYGYTF.